Below are 30 T cell receptor beta chains sequenced from a single sample in a study of T-cell reconstitution after alpha-beta-depleted transplantation in children. Unique molecular identifiers were incorporated during preparation of the TCRbeta library. Via MiXCR, TCRdb re-called the PCR reads, giving one row per CDR3 protein. The sample yields hundreds of thousands of distinct CDR3 sequences, roughly 14% seen once. Sequenced here: PBMCs, sampled before TCRalphabeta/CD19-depleted stem cell transplant. The receptors originated from a girl aged 2-15 years with congenital amegakaryocytic thrombocytopenia, due to receive a stem cell transplant.

With respect to this clonotype: Given a much more abundant clone one base away, this may be a read error. V gene TRBV20-1 combines with J gene TRBJ2-7; 7 bases fit TRBD1. This CDR3 is built from 16 residues. Germline lookup yields CDR1 DFQATT and CDR2 SNEGSKA (reference sequence). The V and J ends lost 2 bases and 5 bases, in that order; junction bases with no gene match: 15. The CDR3 nucleotides read TGCAGTGCTAGACCTCATCTGACAGGGCCCACCCACGAGCAGTACTTC. It codes for CSARPHLTGPTHEQYF.

This clonotype occurred a few times. The rearrangement uses TRBV20-1 and TRBJ2-1; TRBD2 matches 10 bases. This CDR3 is built from 15 residues. Germline V gene data show CDR1 as DFQATT and CDR2 as SNEGSKA (reference sequence). V lost 0 bases to trimming and J lost 5 bases; unmatched junction nucleotides: 4. The CDR3: CSARDTSGDNNEQFF. DNA for the CDR3: TGCAGTGCTAGAGATACTAGCGGGGATAACAATGAGCAGTTCTTC.

This clonotype was seen ten or more times. This chain connects TRBV20-1 to TRBJ2-1; TRBD2 matches 8 bases. CDR3 length equals 13 residues. Germline CDR1 reads DFQATT; CDR2 reads SNEGSKA (reference sequence). V was clipped by 1 base and J by 5 bases; unmatched bases: 1. The CDR3 sequence is CSARGLANNEQFF. The CDR3 DNA is TGCAGTGCTAGAGGACTAGCGAACAATGAGCAGTTCTTC.

This clonotype was counted at least ten times. This CDR3 reads CSARGGRNQPQHF. The CDR3 DNA is TGCAGTGCTAGAGGGGGGCGCAATCAGCCCCAGCATTTT. The chain joins TRBV20-1 to TRBJ1-5; D possibly corresponds to TRBD1 (6 bases). Trimming took 1 base from V and 2 from J, leaving 6 bases between them. The CDR3 loop spans 13 amino acids. Germline assignment: CDR1 DFQATT and CDR2 SNEGSKA (reference sequence).

The V gene is TRBV29-1, the J gene TRBJ2-7; a possible D gene is TRBD1 (6 bases). This CDR3 comprises 11 residues. V dropped 6 bases and J dropped 6 bases, with 12 bases sitting between them. Germline V gives CDR1 SQVTM, CDR2 ANQGSEA. The CDR3 nucleotides read TGCAGCGTCCCGACAGGCACCGAGCAGTACTTC. It yields the protein CSVPTGTEQYF.

This CDR3 is CSVGNSYTEAFF. The CDR3 nucleotides read TGCAGCGTTGGGAACAGTTACACTGAAGCTTTCTTT. The genes are TRBV29-1 and TRBJ1-1; no firm D call. Trimming stripped 4 bases from V and 3 bases from J, with 9 bases between. CDR1 and CDR2 from the germline V gene are SQVTM and ANQGSEA. CDR3 length: 12 residues.

The chain employs TRBV6-4 and TRBJ2-2, with 7 bases aligning to TRBD1. This CDR3 has 16 residues. V lost 7 bases and J lost 3; bases outside the gene matches: 11. CDR1 and CDR2 from the germline V gene are MRHNA and SNTAGT. CDR3 bases: TGTGCCAGCAAAAAATATGAGGGGACAGACACCGGGGAGCTGTTTTTT. Amino acid sequence: CASKKYEGTDTGELFF.

J is TRBJ2-7 and V is TRBV20-1, with 10 bases identical to TRBD2. The J segment lost 6 bases and the V segment lost 6 bases, leaving 8 bases of the junction unmatched. Germline V gene sequence: CDR1 DFQATT, CDR2 SNEGSKA (reference sequence). This CDR3 comprises 13 residues. The CDR3 protein is CSARTSGYSEQYF. Written as DNA, the CDR3 is TGCAGTGCCAGGACTAGCGGTTATTCCGAGCAGTACTTC.

This clonotype has more than one count but fewer than ten. CDR3 residues: CASTRTVNQETQYF. DNA for the CDR3: TGTGCCAGCACCCGGACAGTCAACCAAGAGACCCAGTACTTC. The chain carries TRBV7-8 and TRBJ2-5; D possibly corresponds to TRBD1 (6 bases). Per germline, CDR1 SGHVS and CDR2 FQNEAQ. This CDR3 comprises 14 residues. The germline V and J ends were trimmed by 7 bases and 0 bases, with 12 bases remaining between them.

This clonotype has more than one count but fewer than ten. This chain uses TRBV11-2 with TRBJ2-1; 9 positions match TRBD2. Germline-derived CDR1 and CDR2 are SGHAT and FQNNGV. Trimming took 5 bases from V and 6 from J; bases not matched to a gene: 11. The CDR3 sequence is 16 residues long. The CDR3 nucleotides read TGTGCCAGCAGCCTAGGCCGTTCTAGCGGGATCAATGAGCAGTTCTTC. The encoded protein is CASSLGRSSGINEQFF.

This clonotype has at least ten counts. The chain carries TRBV14 and TRBJ1-1; D is undetermined. V lost 0 bases, J lost 11 bases, and 13 bases lay in between. Germline CDR1 SGHDN, CDR2 FVKESK. This CDR3 is 13 amino acids long. The CDR3 DNA is TGTGCCAGCAGCCAAGATTTAAGAAGTCAGGCTTTCTTT. Its protein product is CASSQDLRSQAFF.

The V call is TRBV28, the J call TRBJ1-2; 7 bases fit TRBD1. V was clipped by 7 bases and J by 8 bases; unmatched bases: 7. Looked up from germline, CDR1 is MDHEN and CDR2 is SYDVKM. This CDR3 spans 12 amino acids. CDR3 sequence (DNA): TGTGCCAGCATCAAAAACAGGGGCGGCTACACCTTC. It encodes CASIKNRGGYTF.

Ten or more counts support this clonotype. The J gene is TRBJ2-3, the V gene TRBV20-1; D gene uncertain. V lost 1 base to trimming and J lost 4 bases, with 12 bases between them. Germline loops: CDR1 DFQATT, CDR2 SNEGSKA (reference sequence). The CDR3 has 14 residues. CDR3 coding DNA: TGCAGTGCTAGAGCACCGCAGGCCCCAGATACGCAGTATTTT. The encoded protein is CSARAPQAPDTQYF.

J is TRBJ1-2 and V is TRBV28; 7 bases map to TRBD1. This CDR3 is 14 amino acids long. The junction had 12 bases not matched to a gene; V was cut back by 8 bases and J by 6 bases. In germline, CDR1 is MDHEN, CDR2 SYDVKM. The CDR3 here is CASAGDRDWHGYTF. As DNA, the CDR3 is TGTGCCAGCGCAGGGGACAGAGATTGGCATGGCTACACCTTC.

The V call is TRBV19, the J call TRBJ2-1; 7 bases fit TRBD2. The CDR3 spans 13 residues. Germline lookup yields CDR1 LNHDA and CDR2 SQIVND (reference sequence). With 7 bases clipped from V and 7 bases from J, the junction kept 7 bases outside the gene matches. CDR3 in DNA: TGTGCCAGTATGAGCGGGACTGCGAATGAGCAGTTCTTC. Its translation is CASMSGTANEQFF.

V is TRBV20-1 and J is TRBJ2-1; 16 bases line up with TRBD2. CDR1 DFQATT and CDR2 SNEGSKA come from the germline V gene (reference sequence). This CDR3 is 17 amino acids long. The ends lost 3 bases at V and 4 bases at J; junction bases unmatched: 6. The DNA for the CDR3 is TGCAGTGCTAGGGGACTAGCGGGAGGGCCTCAGTACAATGAGCAGTTCTTC. Its protein product is CSARGLAGGPQYNEQFF.

This clonotype was seen repeatedly, ten times or more. The chain is built from TRBV12-3 or TRBV12-4 and TRBJ2-6, with a weak D call TRBD1 (6 bases). This CDR3 comprises 15 residues. Trimming took off 5 bases at V and 0 bases at J, with 8 bases between the two ends. This CDR3 is CASSQGGSGANVLTF. CDR3 DNA sequence: TGTGCCAGCAGTCAAGGGGGCTCTGGGGCCAACGTCCTGACTTTC.

The chain couples TRBV7-9 to TRBJ1-1; D is uncertain. CDR1 SEHNR and CDR2 FQNEAQ come from the germline V gene (reference sequence). V was cut by 1 base and J by 0 bases, with 6 bases left in between. The CDR3 is 14 residues long. As DNA, the CDR3 is TGTGCCAGCAGCTTAGGAGATATGAACACTGAAGCTTTCTTT. Translated, it gives CASSLGDMNTEAFF.

Concerning this clonotype itself: A much larger clone lies one base from this, so it may be a read error. The chain couples TRBV21-1 to TRBJ2-1; the tabulated D call, TRBD1, remains unverified against the DNA. TRBV21-1 is classified as a pseudogene. The CDR3 sequence is 14 residues long. CDR3 in amino acids: CANPGVGYYNEQFF. The CDR3 nucleotides are TGTGCCAACCCTGGGGTGGGCTACTACAATGAGCAGTTCTTC.

This rearrangement joins TRBV5-1 to TRBJ2-7; the D gene is possibly TRBD1 (5 bases). The CDR3 loop spans 16 amino acids. Germline CDR1 is SGHRS and CDR2 is YFSETQ. V was pared by 1 base and J by 7 bases, with 21 bases between. CDR3 coding DNA: TGCGCCAGCAGCTTGAGAACAGCCCAGGGTTTTGGGGAGCAGTACTTC. Amino acids: CASSLRTAQGFGEQYF.

The chain has TRBV5-1 and TRBJ2-7; D gene uncertain. The CDR3 totals 14 residues. V dropped 4 bases and J dropped 7 bases, with 18 bases sitting between them. The V gene's germline CDR1 is SGHRS and CDR2 YFSETQ. The CDR3 coding sequence is TGCGCCAGCAGCCTGGAGTCTTCTTTAGTAGAGCAGTACTTC. Its protein is CASSLESSLVEQYF.

This clonotype was seen many times. The chain recombines TRBV5-6 with TRBJ2-5; D call uncertain. The CDR3 runs to 11 residues. The germline V gene encodes CDR1 SGHDT and CDR2 YYEEEE. V lost 6 bases to trimming and J lost 1 base, with 4 bases between them. CDR3 protein: CASTFQETQYF. CDR3 nucleotide sequence: TGTGCCAGCACCTTCCAAGAGACCCAGTACTTC.

This clonotype was seen many times. The chain has TRBV6-5 and TRBJ2-1; 8 nucleotides match TRBD2. The CDR3 covers 14 residues. Per germline, CDR1 MNHEY and CDR2 SVGAGI. Trimming took 2 bases from V and 5 from J; bases not matched to a gene: 2. CDR3 in amino acids: CASSYGTRNNEQFF. CDR3 sequence (DNA): TGTGCCAGCAGTTACGGGACTAGGAACAATGAGCAGTTCTTC.

This clonotype was seen more than once but under ten times. The chain couples TRBV20-1 to TRBJ2-7; 9 nucleotides line up with TRBD1. Germline CDR1 DFQATT, CDR2 SNEGSKA (reference sequence). CDR3 size: 12 residues. V shed 6 bases, J shed 3 bases, and the junction held 3 bases outside the gene matches. Here the CDR3 DNA reads TGCAGTGCCCAGGACAGGGGCTACGAGCAGTACTTC. Translation: CSAQDRGYEQYF.

This clonotype was recorded a few times. This chain connects TRBV5-1 to TRBJ2-5; 9 bases line up with TRBD2. CDR1 SGHRS and CDR2 YFSETQ come from the germline V gene. The junction had 8 bases not matched to a gene; V was cut back by 3 bases and J by 5 bases. The CDR3 is made up of 15 amino acids. The CDR3 reads CASSYQLAGRETQYF. The CDR3 bases are TGCGCCAGCAGCTACCAGCTAGCGGGACGGGAGACCCAGTACTTC.

This clonotype was recorded many times. This chain joins TRBV12-3 or TRBV12-4 and TRBJ2-1; 7 nucleotides align to TRBD2. V lost 6 bases, J lost 4 bases, and 6 bases stayed unmatched. The CDR3 covers 14 residues. The CDR3 nucleotides are TGTGCCAGCAGGGGCGGGAGTGATTACAATGAGCAGTTCTTC. It specifies CASRGGSDYNEQFF.

This clonotype was counted at least ten times. CDR3 protein: CSARDPGLAGGISYNEQFF. The DNA for the CDR3 is TGCAGTGCTAGAGATCCGGGACTAGCGGGAGGCATATCCTACAATGAGCAGTTCTTC. The rearrangement links TRBV20-1 to TRBJ2-1, with 15 bases lining up with TRBD2. Germline trimming cut 0 bases from V and 1 base from J; bases unmatched to any gene: 7. Looked up from germline, CDR1 is DFQATT and CDR2 is SNEGSKA (reference sequence). The CDR3 covers 19 residues.

This clonotype was counted at least ten times. CDR3 sequence (DNA): TGTGCCAGCAGTTCCTCGGGACTAGCGGGAAGGGAGCAGTTCTTC. Translation: CASSSSGLAGREQFF. The chain couples TRBV12-3 or TRBV12-4 to TRBJ2-1, with 13 bases lining up with TRBD2. The CDR3 covers 15 residues. V lost 4 bases, J lost 10 bases, and 7 bases stayed unmatched.

This clonotype was counted ten times or more. The chain employs TRBV20-1 and TRBJ1-1; TRBD1 aligns across 7 bases. The germline CDR1 and CDR2 sequences are DFQATT and SNEGSKA (reference sequence). The CDR3 extends over 14 amino acids. The V segment lost 0 bases and the J segment 5 bases; nucleotides outside the gene matches: 6. In DNA, the CDR3 is TGCAGTGCTAGAGATCGGACAGGACTTACTGAAGCTTTCTTT. This encodes CSARDRTGLTEAFF.

This clonotype was picked up many times. V usage is TRBV20-1 and J usage is TRBJ2-3; D ambiguous. The CDR3 totals 15 residues. Germline CDR1 and CDR2: DFQATT and SNEGSKA (reference sequence). V lost 3 bases and J lost 1, with 14 bases in between. CDR3 in amino acids: CSASNRAKGTDTQYF. CDR3 nucleotide sequence: TGCAGTGCTAGCAACCGGGCAAAGGGCACAGATACGCAGTATTTT.